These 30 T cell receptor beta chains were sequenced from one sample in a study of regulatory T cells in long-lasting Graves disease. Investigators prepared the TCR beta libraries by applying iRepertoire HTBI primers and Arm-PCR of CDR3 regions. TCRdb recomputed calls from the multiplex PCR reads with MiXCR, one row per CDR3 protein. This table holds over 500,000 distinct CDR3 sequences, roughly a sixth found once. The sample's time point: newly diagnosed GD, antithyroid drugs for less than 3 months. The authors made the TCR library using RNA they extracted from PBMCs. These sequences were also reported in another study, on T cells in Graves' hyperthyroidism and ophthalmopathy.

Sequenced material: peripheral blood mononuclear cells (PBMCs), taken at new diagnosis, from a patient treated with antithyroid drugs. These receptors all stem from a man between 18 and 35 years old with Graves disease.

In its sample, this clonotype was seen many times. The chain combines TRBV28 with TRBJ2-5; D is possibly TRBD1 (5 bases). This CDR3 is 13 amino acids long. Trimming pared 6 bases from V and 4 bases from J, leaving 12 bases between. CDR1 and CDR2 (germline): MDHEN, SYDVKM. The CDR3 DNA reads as TGTGCCAGCAGAGACAGCCGGCGAGAGACCCAGTACTTC. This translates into CASRDSRRETQYF.

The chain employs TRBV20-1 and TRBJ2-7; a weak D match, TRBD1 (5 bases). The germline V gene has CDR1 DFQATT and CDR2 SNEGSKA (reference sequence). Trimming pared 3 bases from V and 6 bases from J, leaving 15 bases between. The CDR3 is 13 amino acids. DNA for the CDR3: TGCAGTGCTAGCCAGGGTCCACGAGGCGAGCAGTACTTC. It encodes CSASQGPRGEQYF.

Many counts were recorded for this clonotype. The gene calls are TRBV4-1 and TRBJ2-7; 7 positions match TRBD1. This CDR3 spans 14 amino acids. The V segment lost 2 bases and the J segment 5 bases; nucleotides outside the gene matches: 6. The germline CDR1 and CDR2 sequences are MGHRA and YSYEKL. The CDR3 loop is CASSQPTGIDEQYF. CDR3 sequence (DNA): TGCGCCAGCAGCCAACCGACAGGGATCGACGAGCAGTACTTC.

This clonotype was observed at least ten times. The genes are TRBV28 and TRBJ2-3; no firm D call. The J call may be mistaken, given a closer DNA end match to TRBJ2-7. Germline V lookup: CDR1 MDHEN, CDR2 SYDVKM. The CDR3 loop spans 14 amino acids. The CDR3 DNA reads TGTGCCAGCGAGTCTTATCAAGTCCCCTACGAGCAGTACTTC. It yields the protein CASESYQVPYEQYF.

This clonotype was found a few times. The CDR3 is CASSPTPGRSYNEQFF. DNA for the CDR3: TGTGCCAGCAGCCCCACCCCGGGCCGATCCTACAATGAGCAGTTCTTC. The chain recombines TRBV9 with TRBJ2-1; the D is unclear. V dropped 4 bases and J dropped 1 base, with 15 bases sitting between them. Germline lookup yields CDR1 SGDLS and CDR2 YYNGEE. This CDR3 is 16 amino acids long. Combining the CDR3 with reference TRBV9 and TRBJ2-1 gives the whole variable domain DSGVTQTPKHLITATGQRVTLRCSPRSGDLSVYWYQQSLDQGLQFLIQYYNGEERAKGNILERFSAQQFPDLHSELNLSSLELGDSALYFCASSPTPGRSYNEQFFGPGTRLTVL.

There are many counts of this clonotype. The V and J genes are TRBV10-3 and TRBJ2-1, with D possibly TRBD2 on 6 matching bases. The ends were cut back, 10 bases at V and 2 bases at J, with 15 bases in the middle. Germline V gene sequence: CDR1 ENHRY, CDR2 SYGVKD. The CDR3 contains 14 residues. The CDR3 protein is CATAAGGPYNEQFF. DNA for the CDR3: TGTGCCACCGCCGCCGGGGGACCCTACAATGAGCAGTTCTTC.

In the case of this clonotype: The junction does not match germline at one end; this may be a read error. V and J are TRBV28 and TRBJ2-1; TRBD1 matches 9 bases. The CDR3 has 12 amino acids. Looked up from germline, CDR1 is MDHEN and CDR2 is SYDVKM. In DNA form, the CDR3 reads TGTGCCAGCAGAGGGACAGGGTATGAGCAGCTCTTC. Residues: CASRGTGYEQLF.

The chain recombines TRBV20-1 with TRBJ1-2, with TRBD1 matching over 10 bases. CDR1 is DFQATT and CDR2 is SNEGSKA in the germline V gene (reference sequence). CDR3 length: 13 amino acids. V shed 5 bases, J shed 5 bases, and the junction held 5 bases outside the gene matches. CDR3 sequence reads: CSAGGQGQYGYTF. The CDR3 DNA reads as TGCAGTGCTGGGGGACAGGGGCAATATGGCTACACCTTC.

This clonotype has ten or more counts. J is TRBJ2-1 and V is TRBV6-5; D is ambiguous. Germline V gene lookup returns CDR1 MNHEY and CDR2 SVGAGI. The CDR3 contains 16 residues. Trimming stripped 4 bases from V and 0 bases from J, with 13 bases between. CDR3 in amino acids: CASSLDPRISYNEQFF. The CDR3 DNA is TGTGCCAGCAGTTTAGATCCTCGGATCTCCTACAATGAGCAGTTCTTC.

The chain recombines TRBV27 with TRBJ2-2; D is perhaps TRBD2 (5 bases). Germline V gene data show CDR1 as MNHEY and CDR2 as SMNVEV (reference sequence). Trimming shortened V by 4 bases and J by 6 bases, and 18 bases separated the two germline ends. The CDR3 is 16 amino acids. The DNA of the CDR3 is TGTGCCAGCAGTTCCCGGGGATTTAGTCCCCCCGGGGAGCTGTTTTTT. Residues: CASSSRGFSPPGELFF.

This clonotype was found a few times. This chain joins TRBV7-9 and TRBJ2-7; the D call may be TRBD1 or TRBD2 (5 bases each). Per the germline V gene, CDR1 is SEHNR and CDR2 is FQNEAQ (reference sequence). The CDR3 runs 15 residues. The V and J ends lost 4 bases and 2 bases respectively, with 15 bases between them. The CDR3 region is CASSSPRGRAYEQYF. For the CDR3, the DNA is TGTGCCAGCAGCTCCCCGAGGGGCAGGGCCTACGAGCAGTACTTC.

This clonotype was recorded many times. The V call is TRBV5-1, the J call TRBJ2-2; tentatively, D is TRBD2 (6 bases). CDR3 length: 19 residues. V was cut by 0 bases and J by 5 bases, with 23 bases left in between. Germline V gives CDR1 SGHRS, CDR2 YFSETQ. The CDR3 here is CASSLDSRTTRARTGELFF. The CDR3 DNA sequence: TGCGCCAGCAGCTTGGACTCCCGGACTACCCGAGCGAGAACCGGGGAGCTGTTTTTT. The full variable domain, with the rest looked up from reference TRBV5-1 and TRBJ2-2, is KAGVTQTPRYLIKTRGQQVTLSCSPISGHRSVSWYQQTPGQGLQFLFEYFSETQRNKGNFPGRFSGRQFSNSRSEMNVSTLELGDSALYLCASSLDSRTTRARTGELFFGEGSRLTVL.

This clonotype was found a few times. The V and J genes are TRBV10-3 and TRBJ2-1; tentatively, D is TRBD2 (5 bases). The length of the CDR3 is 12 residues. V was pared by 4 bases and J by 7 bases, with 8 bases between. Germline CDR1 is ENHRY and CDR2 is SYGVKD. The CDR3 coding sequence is TGTGCCATCAGTGTTGAGGGAAATGAGCAGTTCTTC. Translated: CAISVEGNEQFF.

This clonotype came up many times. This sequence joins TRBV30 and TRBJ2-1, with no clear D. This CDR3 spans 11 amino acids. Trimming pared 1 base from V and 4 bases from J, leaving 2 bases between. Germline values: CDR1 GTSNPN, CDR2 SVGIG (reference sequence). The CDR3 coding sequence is TGTGCCTGGAGTGGATACAATGAGCAGTTCTTC. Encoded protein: CAWSGYNEQFF.

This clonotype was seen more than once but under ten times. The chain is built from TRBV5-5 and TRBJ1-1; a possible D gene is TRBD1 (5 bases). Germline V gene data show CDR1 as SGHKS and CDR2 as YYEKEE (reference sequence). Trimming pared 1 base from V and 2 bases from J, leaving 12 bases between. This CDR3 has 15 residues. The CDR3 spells CASSLYTGRNTEAFF. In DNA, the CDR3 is TGTGCCAGCAGCTTGTACACGGGGCGAAACACTGAAGCTTTCTTT.

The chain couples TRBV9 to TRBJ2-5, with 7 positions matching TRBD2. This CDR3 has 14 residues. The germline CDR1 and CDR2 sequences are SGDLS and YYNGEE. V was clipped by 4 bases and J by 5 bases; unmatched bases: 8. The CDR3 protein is CASSSPGRPETQYF. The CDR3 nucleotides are TGTGCCAGCAGCTCACCCGGGAGGCCGGAGACCCAGTACTTC.

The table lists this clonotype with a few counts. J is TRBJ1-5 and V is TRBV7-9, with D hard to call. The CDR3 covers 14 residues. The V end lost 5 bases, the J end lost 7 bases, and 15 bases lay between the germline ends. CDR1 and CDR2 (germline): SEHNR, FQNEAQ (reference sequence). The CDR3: CASSLDPAGQPQHF. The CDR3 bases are TGTGCCAGCAGCCTCGATCCTGCGGGACAGCCCCAGCATTTT. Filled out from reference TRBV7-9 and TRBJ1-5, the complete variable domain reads DTGVSQNPRHKITKRGQNVTFRCDPISEHNRLYWYRQTLGQGPEFLTYFQNEAQLEKSRLLSDRFSAERPKGSFSTLEIQRTEQGDSAMYLCASSLDPAGQPQHFGDGTRLSIL.

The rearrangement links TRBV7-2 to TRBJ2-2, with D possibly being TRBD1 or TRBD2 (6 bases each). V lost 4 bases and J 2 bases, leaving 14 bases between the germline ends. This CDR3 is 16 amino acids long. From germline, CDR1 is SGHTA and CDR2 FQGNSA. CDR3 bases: TGTGCCAGCAGCTGGAGGGGGTCTGGAAACACCGGGGAGCTGTTTTTT. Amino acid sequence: CASSWRGSGNTGELFF.

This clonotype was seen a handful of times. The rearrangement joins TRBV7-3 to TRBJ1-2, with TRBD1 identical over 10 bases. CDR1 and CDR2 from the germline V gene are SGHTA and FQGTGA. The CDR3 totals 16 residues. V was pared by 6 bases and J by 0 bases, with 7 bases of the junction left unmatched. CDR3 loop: CASSPTGGVPNYGYTF. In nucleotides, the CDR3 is TGTGCCAGCAGTCCGACAGGGGGCGTCCCTAACTATGGCTACACCTTC.

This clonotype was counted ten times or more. CDR3 region: CASSPGWADTQYF. The CDR3 DNA reads as TGTGCCAGCAGCCCCGGGTGGGCGGATACGCAGTATTTT. The chain is built from TRBV7-9 and TRBJ2-3; D unclear. V was trimmed by 5 bases and J by 6 bases, leaving 12 bases between them. The germline V gene has CDR1 SEHNR and CDR2 FQNEAQ (reference sequence). The CDR3 extends over 13 amino acids.

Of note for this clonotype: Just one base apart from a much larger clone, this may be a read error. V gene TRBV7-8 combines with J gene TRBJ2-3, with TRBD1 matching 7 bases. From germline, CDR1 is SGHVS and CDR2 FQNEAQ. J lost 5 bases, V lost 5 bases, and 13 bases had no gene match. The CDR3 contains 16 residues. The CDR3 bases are TGTGCCAGCAGCCCCGCCCGACAGGGTTACATAGATACGCAGTATTTT. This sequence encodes CASSPARQGYIDTQYF.

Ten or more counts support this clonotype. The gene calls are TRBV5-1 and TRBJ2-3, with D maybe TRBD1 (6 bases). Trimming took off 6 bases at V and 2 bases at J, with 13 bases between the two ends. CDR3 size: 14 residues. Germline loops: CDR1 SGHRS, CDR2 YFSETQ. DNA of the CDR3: TGCGCCAGCAAAAGGGCAGGGGACACAGATACGCAGTATTTT. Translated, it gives CASKRAGDTDTQYF.

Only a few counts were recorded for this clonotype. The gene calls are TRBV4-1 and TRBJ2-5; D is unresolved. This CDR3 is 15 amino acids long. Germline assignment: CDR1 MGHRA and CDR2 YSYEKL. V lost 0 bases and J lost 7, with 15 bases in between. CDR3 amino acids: CASSQDRTLAATQYF. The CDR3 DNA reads TGCGCCAGCAGCCAAGATAGAACGTTGGCAGCGACCCAGTACTTC.

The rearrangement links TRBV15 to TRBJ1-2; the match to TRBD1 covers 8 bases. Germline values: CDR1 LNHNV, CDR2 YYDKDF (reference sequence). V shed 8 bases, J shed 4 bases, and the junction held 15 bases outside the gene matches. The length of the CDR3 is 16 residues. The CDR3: CATSGQGAPGGYGYTF. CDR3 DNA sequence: TGTGCCACCTCAGGCCAGGGGGCACCCGGAGGCTATGGCTACACCTTC. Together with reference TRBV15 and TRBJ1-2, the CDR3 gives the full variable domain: DAMVIQNPRYQVTQFGKPVTLSCSQTLNHNVMYWYQQKSSQAPKLLFHYYDKDFNNEADTPDNFQSRRPNTSFCFLDIRSPGLGDTAMYLCATSGQGAPGGYGYTFGSGTRLTVV.

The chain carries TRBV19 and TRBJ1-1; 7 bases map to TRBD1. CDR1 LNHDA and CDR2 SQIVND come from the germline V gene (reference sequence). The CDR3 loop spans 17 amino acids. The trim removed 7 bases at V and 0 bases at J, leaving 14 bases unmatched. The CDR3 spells CASMDRTLVWVNTEAFF. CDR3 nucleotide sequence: TGTGCCAGTATGGACAGGACACTCGTATGGGTGAACACTGAAGCTTTCTTT.

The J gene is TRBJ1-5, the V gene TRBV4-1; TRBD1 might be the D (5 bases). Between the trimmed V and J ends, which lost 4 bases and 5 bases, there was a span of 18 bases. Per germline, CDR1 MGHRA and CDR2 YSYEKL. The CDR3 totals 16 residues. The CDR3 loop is CASSRSGLREDQPQHF. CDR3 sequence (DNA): TGCGCCAGCAGCCGATCAGGGTTAAGGGAGGATCAGCCCCAGCATTTT.

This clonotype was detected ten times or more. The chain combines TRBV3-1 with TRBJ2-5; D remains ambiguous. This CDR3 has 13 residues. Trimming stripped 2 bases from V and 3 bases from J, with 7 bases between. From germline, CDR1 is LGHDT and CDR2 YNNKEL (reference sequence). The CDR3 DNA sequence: TGTGCCAGCAGCCAACAAGGGAAAGAGACCCAGTACTTC. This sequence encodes CASSQQGKETQYF.

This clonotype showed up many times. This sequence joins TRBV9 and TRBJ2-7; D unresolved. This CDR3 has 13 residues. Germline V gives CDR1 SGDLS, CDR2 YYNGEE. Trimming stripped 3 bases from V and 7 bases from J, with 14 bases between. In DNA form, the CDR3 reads TGTGCCAGCAGCGCCGGGCCGTCGGAGGAGCAGTACTTC. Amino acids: CASSAGPSEEQYF.

As DNA, the CDR3 is TGTGCCACCAGTACGGGGCAGGTGCGTGGCTACACCTTC. Translating gives CATSTGQVRGYTF. The chain uses TRBV24-1 and TRBJ1-2; D may be TRBD1 (5 bases). V was pared by 6 bases and J by 7 bases, with 14 bases between. CDR1 and CDR2 from the germline V gene are KGHDR and SFDVKD. This CDR3 spans 13 amino acids.

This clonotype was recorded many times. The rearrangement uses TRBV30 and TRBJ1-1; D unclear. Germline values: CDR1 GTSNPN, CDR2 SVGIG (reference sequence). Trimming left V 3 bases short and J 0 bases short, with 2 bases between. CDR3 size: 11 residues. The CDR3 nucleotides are TGTGCCTGGAGGGTGAACACTGAAGCTTTCTTT. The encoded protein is CAWRVNTEAFF. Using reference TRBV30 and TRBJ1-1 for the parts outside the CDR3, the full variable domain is SQTIHQWPATLVQPVGSPLSLECTVEGTSNPNLYWYRQAAGRGLQLLFYSVGIGQISSEVPQNLSASRPQDRQFILSSKKLLLSDSGFYLCAWRVNTEAFFGQGTRLTVV.